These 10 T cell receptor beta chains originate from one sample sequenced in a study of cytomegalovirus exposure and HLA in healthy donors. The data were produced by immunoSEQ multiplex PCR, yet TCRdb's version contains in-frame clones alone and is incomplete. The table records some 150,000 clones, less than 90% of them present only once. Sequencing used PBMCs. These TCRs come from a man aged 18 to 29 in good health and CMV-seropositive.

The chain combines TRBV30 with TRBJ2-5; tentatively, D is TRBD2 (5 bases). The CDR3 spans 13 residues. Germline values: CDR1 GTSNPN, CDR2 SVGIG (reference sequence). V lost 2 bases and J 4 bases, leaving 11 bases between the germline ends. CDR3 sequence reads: CAWSNREPETQYF. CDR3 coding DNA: TGTGCCTGGAGTAATCGGGAACCAGAGACCCAGTACTTC.

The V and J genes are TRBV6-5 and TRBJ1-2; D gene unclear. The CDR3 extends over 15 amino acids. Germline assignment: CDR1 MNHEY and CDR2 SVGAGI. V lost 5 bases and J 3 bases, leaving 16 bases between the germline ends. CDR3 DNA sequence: TGTGCCAGCAGTACCGACGGAGAAGGCGACTATGGCTACACCTTC. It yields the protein CASSTDGEGDYGYTF.

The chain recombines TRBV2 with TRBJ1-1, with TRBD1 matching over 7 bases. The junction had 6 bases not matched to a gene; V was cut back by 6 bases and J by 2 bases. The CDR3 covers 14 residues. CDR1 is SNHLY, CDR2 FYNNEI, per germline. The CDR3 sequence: CASREWDSNTEAFF. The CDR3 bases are TGTGCCAGCAGGGAATGGGACAGCAACACTGAAGCTTTCTTT.

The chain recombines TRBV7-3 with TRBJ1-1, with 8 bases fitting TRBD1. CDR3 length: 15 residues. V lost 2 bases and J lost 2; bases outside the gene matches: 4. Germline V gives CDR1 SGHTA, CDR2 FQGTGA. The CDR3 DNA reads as TGTGCCAGCAGCTTATCCCCAGGGGGCAACACTGAAGCTTTCTTT. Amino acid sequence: CASSLSPGGNTEAFF. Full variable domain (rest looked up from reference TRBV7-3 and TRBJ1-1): GAGVSQTPSNKVTEKGKYVELRCDPISGHTALYWYRQSLGQGPEFLIYFQGTGAADDSGLPNDRFFAVRPEGSVSTLKIQRTERGDSAVYLCASSLSPGGNTEAFFGQGTRLTVV.

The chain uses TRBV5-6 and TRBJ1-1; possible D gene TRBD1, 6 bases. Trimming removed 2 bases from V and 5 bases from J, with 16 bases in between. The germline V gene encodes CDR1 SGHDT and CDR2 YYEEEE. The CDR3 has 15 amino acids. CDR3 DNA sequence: TGTGCCAGCAGCTTCAGGGGAGTAATAGGAACTGAAGCTTTCTTT. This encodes CASSFRGVIGTEAFF.

DNA of the CDR3: TGCGCCAGCAGCTCGAAATTGACAGGCGGTAACGAGCAGTACTTC. It specifies CASSSKLTGGNEQYF. This chain connects TRBV5-1 to TRBJ2-7; perhaps TRBD1 as D (6 bases). This CDR3 spans 15 amino acids. Per germline, CDR1 SGHRS and CDR2 YFSETQ. V was cut by 3 bases and J by 5 bases, with 18 bases left in between.

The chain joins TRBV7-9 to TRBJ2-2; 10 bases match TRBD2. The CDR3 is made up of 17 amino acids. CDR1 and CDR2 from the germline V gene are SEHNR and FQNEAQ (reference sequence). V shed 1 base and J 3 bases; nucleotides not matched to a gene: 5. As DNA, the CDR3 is TGTGCCAGCAGCTTAGATGCTAGCGGGGGATACACCGGGGAGCTGTTTTTT. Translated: CASSLDASGGYTGELFF.

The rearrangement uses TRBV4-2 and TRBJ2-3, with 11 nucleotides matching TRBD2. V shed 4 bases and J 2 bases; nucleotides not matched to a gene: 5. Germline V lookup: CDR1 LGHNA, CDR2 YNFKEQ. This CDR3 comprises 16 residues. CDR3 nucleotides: TGTGCCAGCAGCCCCAGACTAGCGGGGCCCACAGATACGCAGTATTTT. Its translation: CASSPRLAGPTDTQYF.

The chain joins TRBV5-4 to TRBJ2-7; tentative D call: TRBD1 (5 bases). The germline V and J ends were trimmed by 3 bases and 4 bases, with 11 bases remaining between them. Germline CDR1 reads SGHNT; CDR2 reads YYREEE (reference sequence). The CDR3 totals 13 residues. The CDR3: CASSYQDIYEQYF. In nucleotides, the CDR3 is TGTGCCAGCAGCTACCAGGACATATACGAGCAGTACTTC.

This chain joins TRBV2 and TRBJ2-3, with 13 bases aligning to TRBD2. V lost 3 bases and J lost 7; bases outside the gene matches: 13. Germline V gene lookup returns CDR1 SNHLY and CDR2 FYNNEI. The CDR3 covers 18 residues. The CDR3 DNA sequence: TGTGCCAGCAGTGAGGTAGGACTAGCGGGAGCTCTCGGAAATACGCAGTATTTT. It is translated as CASSEVGLAGALGNTQYF.